The 7 T cell receptor beta chains below come from one sample, sequenced in a study of PD-L1 blockade in urothelial cancer. Described time point: peripheral blood 6 weeks after treatment start. Profiled with immunoSEQ multiplex PCR; TCRdb holds only in-frame clones, not every one. Among around 69,000 clones listed, approximately 90% were seen once. This specimen consisted of PBMCs, obtained around atezolizumab (anti-PD-L1) treatment. Every receptor here comes from a woman at least 80 years old with urothelial cancer.

The chain is built from TRBV18 and TRBJ2-7; the D gene is possibly TRBD2 (6 bases). Germline assignment: CDR1 KGHSH and CDR2 LQKENI. This CDR3 is built from 15 residues. With 1 base removed from V and 2 bases from J, the gap between germline ends came to 12 bases. The CDR3 protein is CASSPLPAGTYEQYF. The DNA for the CDR3 is TGTGCCAGCTCACCACTTCCAGCGGGTACCTACGAGCAGTACTTC.

The rearrangement uses TRBV6-1 and TRBJ1-2, with a weak D call TRBD1 (6 bases). CDR3 size: 13 residues. Germline V gene lookup returns CDR1 MNHNS and CDR2 SASEGT. Trimming stripped 6 bases from V and 4 bases from J, with 12 bases between. Written as DNA, the CDR3 is TGTGCCAGCAGCGTACAGGGAAGCTATGGCTACACCTTC. It codes for CASSVQGSYGYTF.

CDR3 amino acids: CASIFAGNSNQPQHF. The CDR3 nucleotides read TGTGCCAGCATCTTCGCGGGCAATAGCAATCAGCCCCAGCATTTT. This rearrangement joins TRBV28 to TRBJ1-5; D not certain. Germline CDR1 is MDHEN and CDR2 is SYDVKM. CDR3 size: 15 residues. Trimming cost V 7 bases and J 0 bases, with 13 bases left between them.

There are a few counts of this clone. This rearrangement joins TRBV13 to TRBJ2-7; 7 bases match TRBD1. CDR1 is PRHDT, CDR2 FYEKMQ, per germline (reference sequence). The V gene end was trimmed by 8 bases and the J gene end by 3 bases; junction bases not matched to a gene: 4. CDR3 size: 12 residues. The CDR3 coding sequence is TGTGCCAGCGGTCAGGGGGTCTACGAGCAGTACTTC. Translating it yields CASGQGVYEQYF.

This chain links TRBV30 with TRBJ2-3; possible D gene TRBD1, 6 bases. Per the germline V gene, CDR1 is GTSNPN and CDR2 is SVGIG (reference sequence). CDR3 length: 14 residues. The V gene lost 4 bases and the J gene lost 2 bases, with 13 bases spanning the gap. The CDR3 DNA is TGTGCCTGGACCCCGGGACACCTCACAGATACGCAGTATTTT. It is translated as CAWTPGHLTDTQYF. Full variable domain (missing parts from reference TRBV30 and TRBJ2-3): SQTIHQWPATLVQPVGSPLSLECTVEGTSNPNLYWYRQAAGRGLQLLFYSVGIGQISSEVPQNLSASRPQDRQFILSSKKLLLSDSGFYLCAWTPGHLTDTQYFGPGTRLTVL.

Comments on this clone: This sample also contains other DNA sequences that code for the same CDR3. The rearrangement uses TRBV9 and TRBJ2-1; a possible D gene is TRBD1 (5 bases). V was trimmed by 3 bases and J by 5 bases, leaving 9 bases between them. This CDR3 comprises 13 residues. Germline V gives CDR1 SGDLS, CDR2 YYNGEE. In nucleotides, the CDR3 is TGTGCCAGCAGCGCCCAGGGTAACAATGAGCAGTTCTTC. Protein: CASSAQGNNEQFF.

A few counts support this clone. This chain links TRBV7-6 with TRBJ2-1, with 14 bases identical to TRBD2. CDR3 length equals 18 residues. Trimming cost V 2 bases and J 9 bases; bases outside gene matches: 12. Germline V gene lookup returns CDR1 SGHVS and CDR2 FNYEAQ. CDR3 in DNA: TGTGCCAGCAGCTTAACCGACCCCGTTGGACTAGCGGGAGGTGAGCAGTTCTTC. Its translation: CASSLTDPVGLAGGEQFF.